These 5 T cell receptor beta chains were sequenced from one sample in a study of cytomegalovirus exposure and HLA in healthy donors. It was with 60 Vbeta and 13 Jbeta primers that the PCR ran. The protocol was immunoSEQ multiplex PCR, while the TCRdb copy is restricted to in-frame clones and leaves out a portion. The sample has about 160,000 clones, approximately 88% seen once; the top ten hold approximately 0.98%. Material: PBMCs. These TCRs come from a man in his thirties or forties in good health and CMV-seronegative.

This chain connects TRBV25-1 to TRBJ1-2, with TRBD1 matching over 12 bases. With 1 base clipped from V and 5 bases from J, the junction kept 5 bases outside the gene matches. CDR3 length equals 16 residues. Germline CDR1 MGHDK, CDR2 SYGVNS. The CDR3 DNA is TGTGCCAGCAGTGAATTTGGGACAGGGGGCAGGTATGGCTACACCTTC. This codes for CASSEFGTGGRYGYTF.

This clone was found once. J is TRBJ2-5 and V is TRBV27; D ambiguous. V was shortened by 3 bases and J by 4 bases, with 12 bases between the two germline ends. Germline V gene lookup returns CDR1 MNHEY and CDR2 SMNVEV (reference sequence). CDR3 length: 14 amino acids. As DNA, the CDR3 is TGTGCCAGCAGTTTTCGTCTAAGTAGAGAGACCCAGTACTTC. This translates into CASSFRLSRETQYF.

V usage is TRBV7-7 and J usage is TRBJ2-5; 7 bases agree with TRBD1. The ends lost 5 bases at V and 1 base at J; junction bases unmatched: 4. This CDR3 comprises 14 residues. Per germline, CDR1 SSHAT and CDR2 FNYEAQ (reference sequence). CDR3 protein: CASSPTGLQETQYF. The CDR3 DNA follows: TGTGCCAGCAGCCCGACAGGGCTCCAAGAGACCCAGTACTTC.

V and J are TRBV28 and TRBJ2-3, with 8 bases that match TRBD2. V lost 6 bases and J lost 3; bases outside the gene matches: 8. The CDR3 consists of 15 residues. Per the germline V gene, CDR1 is MDHEN and CDR2 is SYDVKM. Here the CDR3 DNA reads TGTGCCAGCAGACCCGACGGGAGGGAGACAGATACGCAGTATTTT. Translating gives CASRPDGRETDTQYF.

V is TRBV30 and J is TRBJ2-7, with D tentatively TRBD2 (5 bases). V gave up 6 bases and J gave up 3 bases, with 15 bases separating them. In germline, CDR1 is GTSNPN, CDR2 SVGIG (reference sequence). The CDR3 is made up of 13 amino acids. The CDR3 DNA follows: TGTGCCTGTTCGTCGGGAAGAGTCTACGAGCAGTACTTC. Its protein product is CACSSGRVYEQYF.